The 15 T cell receptor beta chains below come from one sample, sequenced in a study of blood T cell repertoires in COVID-19. Only in-frame clones appear in the TCRdb table, and some are missing; sequencing was by immunoSEQ multiplex PCR. The data contain 130,000 or so clones, roughly 80% of them singletons. Specimen: PBMCs or T cells enriched from blood (not recorded which). These TCRs come from a man in his forties or fifties who had recovered from COVID-19.

The chain recombines TRBV2 with TRBJ2-7, with TRBD2 as a possible D gene (6 bases). Germline values: CDR1 SNHLY, CDR2 FYNNEI. V lost 2 bases, J lost 6 bases, and 17 bases lay in between. The CDR3 has 15 residues. The CDR3 DNA reads as TGTGCCAGCAGTGAATCGTTGGGACTTCCCAGCGAGCAGTACTTC. Translated: CASSESLGLPSEQYF.

V gene TRBV7-9 combines with J gene TRBJ1-1, with 8 positions matching TRBD1. CDR1 and CDR2 from the germline V gene are SEHNR and FQNEAQ (reference sequence). The CDR3 runs 17 residues. V shed 2 bases, J shed 0 bases, and the junction held 8 bases outside the gene matches. The CDR3 here is CASSLTSGGGMNTEAFF. CDR3 nucleotides: TGTGCCAGCAGCTTAACCTCAGGGGGCGGAATGAACACTGAAGCTTTCTTT.

The gene calls are TRBV6-6 and TRBJ1-1; 8 nucleotides line up with TRBD1. J lost 1 base, V lost 6 bases, and 7 bases had no gene match. Germline V CDR1 and CDR2: MNHNY, SVGAGI (reference sequence). The CDR3 sequence is 15 residues long. CDR3 nucleotides: TGTGCCAGCAGGCCCGGACAGGGTGCGAACACTGAAGCTTTCTTT. Its translation: CASRPGQGANTEAFF.

This chain links TRBV3-1 (or the pseudogene TRBV3-2) with TRBJ1-2, with D unresolved. The germline V gene has CDR1 LGHDT and CDR2 YNNKEL (reference sequence). V lost 6 bases, J lost 6 bases, and 8 bases lay in between. CDR3 length equals 11 residues. As DNA, the CDR3 is TGTGCCAGCAGGGGAGTGGATGGCTACACCTTC. It encodes CASRGVDGYTF.

This chain connects TRBV19 to TRBJ1-2; D unresolved. V was pared by 1 base and J by 3 bases, with 12 bases between. CDR1 LNHDA and CDR2 SQIVND come from the germline V gene (reference sequence). The CDR3 spans 15 residues. The DNA for the CDR3 is TGTGCCAGTAGTATAGGGCAGTCAGGATACTATGGCTACACCTTC. Translating it yields CASSIGQSGYYGYTF.

The table lists this clone with a few counts. V and J are TRBV7-2 and TRBJ1-3; 8 bases match TRBD1. Germline CDR1 reads SGHTA; CDR2 reads FQGNSA. After removal of 5 bases from V and 0 bases from J, the junction contained 3 bases not matched to a gene. This CDR3 region has 15 residues. The CDR3 DNA sequence: TGTGCCAGCAGCCCCAGGGGGCCCTCTGGAAACACCATATATTTT. It encodes CASSPRGPSGNTIYF.

The chain joins TRBV6-5 to TRBJ2-3, with TRBD2 as a possible D gene (6 bases). CDR3 length equals 14 residues. Germline V CDR1 and CDR2: MNHEY, SVGAGI. Trimming removed 11 bases at V and 2 bases at J, with 17 bases between. CDR3 residues: CAAWGTPLTDTQYF. Written as DNA, the CDR3 is TGTGCCGCCTGGGGGACTCCTCTCACAGATACGCAGTATTTT.

With regard to this clone: At one end the junction does not follow the germline gene, possibly because of a read error. The J gene is TRBJ1-4, the V gene TRBV3-1 (or the pseudogene TRBV3-2), with a tentative D call TRBD1 (5 bases). From germline, CDR1 is LGHDT and CDR2 YNNKEL (reference sequence). CDR3 length: 14 residues. CDR3 DNA sequence: TGTGCCAGCAGCTCCCGTGTGGGGCTGCAAGTTCTGGCGTTT. Amino acids: CASSSRVGLQVLAF.

V gene TRBV18 combines with J gene TRBJ2-3; TRBD1 matches at 12 bases. The ends lost 1 base at V and 2 bases at J; junction bases unmatched: 4. Looked up from germline, CDR1 is KGHSH and CDR2 is LQKENI. The CDR3 is 17 amino acids. The CDR3 nucleotides read TGTGCCAGCTCACCACGGGGACAGGGGGCGGTCACAGATACGCAGTATTTT. Translation: CASSPRGQGAVTDTQYF.

The chain combines TRBV29-1 with TRBJ1-4; 8 positions match TRBD1. Trimming removed 7 bases from V and 8 bases from J; junction bases left unmatched: 9. CDR3 length: 13 amino acids. CDR1 and CDR2 from the germline V gene are SQVTM and ANQGSEA. The CDR3 here is CSARTGRGEKLFF. The DNA of the CDR3 is TGCAGCGCTCGGACAGGGCGTGGAGAAAAACTGTTTTTT.

The chain carries TRBV7-3 and TRBJ2-6, with 8 bases matching TRBD1. Unmatched junction bases numbered 11, after V lost 0 bases and J lost 4 bases. The CDR3 totals 19 residues. The V gene's germline CDR1 is SGHTA and CDR2 FQGTGA. For the CDR3, the DNA is TGTGCCAGCAGCTTAACTCCGGACAGGGTGGGTTCCGGGGCCAACGTCCTGACTTTC. Its protein is CASSLTPDRVGSGANVLTF.

V is TRBV6-2 or TRBV6-3 and J is TRBJ2-7; the D is unclear. The CDR3 runs 11 residues. The germline V and J ends were trimmed by 2 bases and 4 bases, with 3 bases remaining between them. The V gene's germline CDR1 is MNHEY and CDR2 SVGEGT. CDR3 residues: CASSYPYEQYF. CDR3 in DNA: TGTGCCAGCAGTTACCCATACGAGCAGTACTTC.

V gene TRBV4-1 combines with J gene TRBJ1-5; a weak D match, TRBD1 (5 bases). Germline V gene data show CDR1 as MGHRA and CDR2 as YSYEKL. V gave up 0 bases and J gave up 2 bases, with 14 bases separating them. The CDR3 loop spans 17 amino acids. The CDR3 sequence is CASSQEPRLGGNQPQHF. The CDR3 DNA sequence: TGCGCCAGCAGCCAAGAACCTCGTCTAGGGGGCAATCAGCCCCAGCATTTT.

V gene TRBV9 combines with J gene TRBJ1-2, with no clear D. V was shortened by 0 bases and J by 3 bases, with 12 bases between the two germline ends. The length of the CDR3 is 15 residues. Germline CDR1 and CDR2: SGDLS and YYNGEE. CDR3 in DNA: TGTGCCAGCAGCGTAGCAGTCACCCCTGACTATGGCTACACCTTC. It encodes CASSVAVTPDYGYTF.

This rearrangement joins TRBV24-1 to TRBJ1-1; 9 bases are shared with TRBD1. The J segment lost 5 bases and the V segment lost 4 bases, leaving 7 bases of the junction unmatched. This CDR3 has 15 residues. Germline CDR1 KGHDR, CDR2 SFDVKD. The DNA of the CDR3 is TGTGCCACCAGTGACGGACAGGGGACGTGGACTGAAGCTTTCTTT. As protein: CATSDGQGTWTEAFF.